This T cell receptor beta chain is from a study of blood T cell repertoires in COVID-19. Overall study context: There were acute and convalescent COVID-19 samples, and they came from the United States, Italy and Spain.

Here immunoSEQ multiplex PCR was the method, and the copy in TCRdb shows in-frame clones only, minus some. The profile shows 160,000 or so clones, around 84% of them singletons. Participants' own reports of clinical history determined their cohort assignment. For recovered donors of Cohort 3, there were two negative PCRs, clearance, or symptom resolution. CDR1 SGDLS and CDR2 YYNGEE come from the germline V gene. Trimming took 3 bases from V and 1 from J, leaving 10 bases between them. This CDR3 is 14 amino acids long. V gene TRBV9 combines with J gene TRBJ2-5; D is perhaps TRBD1 (6 bases). The sample consisted of PBMCs or T cells enriched from blood (not recorded which). The TCR originated in a man in his forties who had recovered from COVID-19. The CDR3 DNA is TGTGCCAGCAGCGATGGACAGCCCCAAGAGACCCAGTACTTC. Protein sequence: CASSDGQPQETQYF. Variable domain in full (rest from reference TRBV9 and TRBJ2-5): DSGVTQTPKHLITATGQRVTLRCSPRSGDLSVYWYQQSLDQGLQFLIQYYNGEERAKGNILERFSAQQFPDLHSELNLSSLELGDSALYFCASSDGQPQETQYFGPGTRLLVL.